Following are 25 T cell receptor beta chains from one sample sequenced in a study of T cells after yellow fever vaccination. TCRdb passed the 5' RACE reads through MiXCR, listing each CDR3 protein once. The table lists more than 95,000 distinct CDR3 sequences, 13% to 15% of them singletons, with 40% to 45% in the top ten. The material sequenced was CD8+ T cells sorted from PBMCs, taken 5 days after the yellow fever booster vaccination. The receptors originated from a man younger than 30 who received the YFV17D yellow fever vaccine.

The sample holds many counts of this clonotype. The chain couples TRBV4-1 to TRBJ2-1, with D tentatively TRBD2 (7 bases). The V end lost 4 bases, the J end lost 10 bases, and 20 bases lay between the germline ends. This CDR3 has 15 amino acids. From germline, CDR1 is MGHRA and CDR2 YSYEKL. The CDR3 reads CASSPISAGAWEQFF. In DNA form, the CDR3 reads TGCGCCAGCAGCCCGATTAGCGCGGGGGCGTGGGAGCAGTTCTTC.

At least ten counts were recorded for this clonotype. This sequence joins TRBV7-6 and TRBJ2-7, with D hard to call. The germline V gene has CDR1 SGHVS and CDR2 FNYEAQ. CDR3 length equals 13 residues. The V and J ends lost 0 bases and 2 bases respectively, with 5 bases between them. The CDR3 nucleotides read TGTGCCAGCAGCTTAGCGGATACCTACGAGCAGTACTTC. This encodes CASSLADTYEQYF.

The genes are TRBV5-1 and TRBJ2-5, with D possibly called TRBD1 or TRBD2 (5 bases each). Trimming removed 4 bases from V and 3 bases from J, with 13 bases in between. The V gene's germline CDR1 is SGHRS and CDR2 YFSETQ. The length of the CDR3 is 14 residues. CDR3 sequence reads: CASSPGTEEETQYF. The CDR3 DNA reads as TGCGCCAGCAGCCCCGGGACCGAGGAAGAGACCCAGTACTTC.

This clonotype was seen a handful of times. The chain joins TRBV6-5 to TRBJ1-2, with 7 bases fitting TRBD1. The V and J ends lost 5 bases and 5 bases, in that order; junction bases with no gene match: 5. From germline, CDR1 is MNHEY and CDR2 SVGAGI. The CDR3 extends over 13 amino acids. CDR3 region: CASSLQGEYGYTF. As DNA, the CDR3 is TGTGCCAGCAGTCTCCAGGGGGAGTATGGCTACACCTTC.

There are a few counts of this clonotype. CDR3 residues: CASSLAGTDGYTF. The CDR3 region has the DNA TGCGCCAGCAGCTTGGCTGGGACGGATGGCTACACCTTC. The J gene is TRBJ1-2, the V gene TRBV5-1, with TRBD1 as a possible D gene (5 bases). The V end lost 0 bases, the J end lost 6 bases, and 9 bases lay between the germline ends. The germline CDR1 and CDR2 sequences are SGHRS and YFSETQ. The CDR3 is 13 amino acids.

The table lists this clonotype with a few counts. V and J are TRBV12-3 or TRBV12-4 and TRBJ2-1; possible D gene TRBD2, 5 bases. V was trimmed by 7 bases and J by 9 bases, leaving 10 bases between them. This CDR3 has 11 residues. The CDR3 coding sequence is TGTGCCAGCACCTTTAGCGTTGAGCAGTTCTTC. Its protein is CASTFSVEQFF.

The table lists this clonotype with a few counts. The chain employs TRBV12-3 or TRBV12-4 and TRBJ2-2; the D gene could be TRBD1 or TRBD2 (6 bases each). There are 15 residues in the CDR3. V lost 6 bases, J lost 1 base, and 12 bases lay in between. DNA for the CDR3: TGTGCCAGCAGCCCGGAGGGGGGGAACACCGGGGAGCTGTTTTTT. Translation gives CASSPEGGNTGELFF.

J is TRBJ2-7 and V is TRBV5-1; D is undetermined. This CDR3 is built from 13 residues. The V gene's germline CDR1 is SGHRS and CDR2 YFSETQ. With 0 bases removed from V and 3 bases from J, the gap between germline ends came to 7 bases. CDR3: CASSLVLNYEQYF. In DNA, the CDR3 is TGCGCCAGCAGCTTGGTCCTAAACTACGAGCAGTACTTC.

J is TRBJ2-1 and V is TRBV4-2; 7 bases are a match to TRBD2. From germline, CDR1 is LGHNA and CDR2 YNFKEQ. The V gene end was trimmed by 0 bases and the J gene end by 3 bases; junction bases not matched to a gene: 5. The CDR3 is made up of 16 amino acids. The CDR3 spells CASSQDRPGGYNEQFF. CDR3 nucleotides: TGTGCCAGCAGCCAAGATCGTCCGGGGGGCTACAATGAGCAGTTCTTC.

This clonotype was detected a few times. The chain uses TRBV9 and TRBJ2-5; TRBD2 is a possible D gene (5 bases). The CDR3 loop spans 12 amino acids. CDR1 SGDLS and CDR2 YYNGEE come from the germline V gene. V shed 0 bases and J shed 5 bases, with 5 bases lying between them. The CDR3 sequence is CASSVGEETQYF. CDR3 sequence (DNA): TGTGCCAGCAGCGTAGGGGAGGAGACCCAGTACTTC.

This clonotype has just a few counts. The rearrangement links TRBV7-9 to TRBJ2-2; D is uncertain. Germline-derived CDR1 and CDR2 are SEHNR and FQNEAQ (reference sequence). CDR3 size: 17 residues. Trimming pared 0 bases from V and 5 bases from J, leaving 16 bases between. CDR3 sequence reads: CASSLAPGEWFTGELFF. The DNA of the CDR3 is TGTGCCAGCAGCTTAGCCCCGGGCGAGTGGTTTACCGGGGAGCTGTTTTTT.

At least ten counts were recorded for this clonotype. The chain combines TRBV4-1 with TRBJ2-7, with D perhaps given as TRBD1 or TRBD2 (5 bases each). CDR3 size: 15 residues. Trimming left V 0 bases short and J 1 base short, with 10 bases between. Per the germline V gene, CDR1 is MGHRA and CDR2 is YSYEKL. The CDR3 reads CASSQDPGASYEQYF. CDR3 DNA sequence: TGCGCCAGCAGCCAAGATCCCGGGGCATCCTACGAGCAGTACTTC.

The chain uses TRBV19 and TRBJ2-1; 9 bases are shared with TRBD1. CDR1 is LNHDA, CDR2 SQIVND, per germline (reference sequence). Trimming at V came to 8 bases and at J to 9 bases, leaving 8 bases not matched to a gene. The CDR3 has 13 residues. CDR3 sequence (DNA): TGTGCCAGTTCCGGGACAGGGCGAGGTGAGCAGTTCTTC. Amino acid sequence: CASSGTGRGEQFF. The whole variable domain, filled in from reference TRBV19 and TRBJ2-1, reads DGGITQSPKYLFRKEGQNVTLSCEQNLNHDAMYWYRQDPGQGLRLIYYSQIVNDFQKGDIAEGYSVSREKKESFPLTVTSAQKNPTAFYLCASSGTGRGEQFFGPGTRLTVL.

The genes are TRBV4-2 and TRBJ2-1, with 9 bases that match TRBD2. Germline CDR1 LGHNA, CDR2 YNFKEQ. V was clipped by 4 bases and J by 7 bases; unmatched bases: 11. The CDR3 is 16 amino acids. The chain's CDR3 is CASSPGGAGGSNEQFF. For the CDR3, the DNA is TGTGCCAGCAGCCCCGGGGGAGCGGGGGGATCGAATGAGCAGTTCTTC.

The gene calls are TRBV6-1 and TRBJ2-3; 9 bases are shared with TRBD2. CDR1 is MNHNS and CDR2 is SASEGT in the germline V gene. Trimming took 6 bases from V and 4 from J; bases not matched to a gene: 8. This CDR3 is built from 15 residues. CDR3 residues: CASSAGTSYSDTQYF. CDR3 nucleotide sequence: TGTGCCAGCAGCGCCGGGACTAGCTATTCAGATACGCAGTATTTT.

This chain joins TRBV6-4 and TRBJ1-2; 8 bases fit TRBD1. This CDR3 spans 17 amino acids. Losses at the gene ends were 3 bases for V and 8 bases for J; bases not matched to a gene: 17. CDR1 MRHNA and CDR2 SNTAGT come from the germline V gene. CDR3 in amino acids: CASSEDRDRNPGRGYTF. CDR3 coding DNA: TGTGCCAGCAGTGAAGACCGGGACAGGAACCCCGGGAGGGGCTACACCTTC.

This rearrangement joins TRBV3-1 to TRBJ1-2; D may be TRBD1 (6 bases). The CDR3 contains 13 residues. Germline V gene lookup returns CDR1 LGHDT and CDR2 YNNKEL (reference sequence). V lost 8 bases and J 4 bases, leaving 14 bases between the germline ends. CDR3 bases: TGTGCCAGCGGGGGGGGCGCTAGCTATGGCTACACCTTC. Translated: CASGGGASYGYTF.

This clonotype has more than one count but fewer than ten. The J gene is TRBJ1-1, the V gene TRBV4-1; 9 bases are shared with TRBD1. The CDR3 loop spans 14 amino acids. Looked up from germline, CDR1 is MGHRA and CDR2 is YSYEKL. J was trimmed by 8 bases and V by 2 bases; bases with no gene match: 6. CDR3 sequence: CASSQTGQGKEAFF. CDR3 sequence (DNA): TGCGCCAGCAGCCAAACTGGACAGGGGAAGGAAGCTTTCTTT.

This clonotype was picked up a small number of times. The V call is TRBV6-5, the J call TRBJ2-2; TRBD1 or TRBD2 may be the D gene (6 bases each). The CDR3 runs 16 residues. V was trimmed by 0 bases and J by 7 bases, leaving 15 bases between them. Germline CDR1 and CDR2: MNHEY and SVGAGI. CDR3 amino acids: CASSYSRGPGVGELFF. DNA of the CDR3: TGTGCCAGCAGTTACTCGCGGGGCCCAGGGGTCGGGGAGCTGTTTTTT.

This chain links TRBV7-9 with TRBJ1-5, with D unresolved. Deletions cut 3 bases from V and 5 bases from J, with 5 bases between. The CDR3 has 12 residues. Germline assignment: CDR1 SEHNR and CDR2 FQNEAQ (reference sequence). The CDR3 nucleotides are TGTGCCAGCAGCTTTTTAGATCAGCCCCAGCATTTT. Translation gives CASSFLDQPQHF.

The chain recombines TRBV10-3 with TRBJ1-1, with a tentative D call TRBD1 (6 bases). The CDR3 loop spans 13 amino acids. Trimming shortened V by 7 bases and J by 7 bases, and 16 bases separated the two germline ends. Looked up from germline, CDR1 is ENHRY and CDR2 is SYGVKD. DNA for the CDR3: TGTGCCATCAAGGGGGTCCGGCAGATTGAAGCTTTCTTT. Amino acids: CAIKGVRQIEAFF.

The chain combines TRBV19 with TRBJ2-3; D is unresolved. The CDR3 runs to 15 residues. The V and J ends lost 6 bases and 5 bases respectively, with 18 bases between them. CDR1 LNHDA and CDR2 SQIVND come from the germline V gene (reference sequence). The chain's CDR3 is CASRMDPGSGDTQYF. In DNA, the CDR3 is TGTGCCAGTAGAATGGACCCCGGGTCTGGAGATACGCAGTATTTT.

The V and J genes are TRBV4-1 and TRBJ2-7, with 7 bases lining up with TRBD2. The germline V gene has CDR1 MGHRA and CDR2 YSYEKL. The V gene end was trimmed by 0 bases and the J gene end by 2 bases; junction bases not matched to a gene: 7. CDR3 length: 16 amino acids. The chain's CDR3 is CASSQEGERGAYEQYF. The CDR3 DNA follows: TGCGCCAGCAGCCAAGAAGGTGAGCGGGGCGCCTACGAGCAGTACTTC.

This clonotype has only a few counts. The rearrangement uses TRBV9 and TRBJ2-7, with 9 positions matching TRBD1. J was trimmed by 2 bases and V by 3 bases; bases with no gene match: 3. Per germline, CDR1 SGDLS and CDR2 YYNGEE. The length of the CDR3 is 14 residues. The CDR3 here is CASSAGQGPYEQYF. The CDR3 DNA reads as TGTGCCAGCAGCGCGGGACAGGGTCCCTACGAGCAGTACTTC.

CDR3 DNA: TGTGCCACCAGCGGGGACATCGCGGGCGAGACCCAGTACTTC. Translating gives CATSGDIAGETQYF. The chain couples TRBV15 to TRBJ2-5, with D tentatively TRBD1 (6 bases). Trimming left V 5 bases short and J 5 bases short, with 15 bases between. The germline CDR1 and CDR2 sequences are LNHNV and YYDKDF (reference sequence). This CDR3 spans 14 amino acids.